These T cell receptor beta chains were read from a single sample in a study of shared clonotypes between healthy human individuals. This table comes from immunoSEQ multiplex PCR, and its TCRdb copy is limited to in-frame clones, with some not included. This table holds around 2.5 million clones, over 85% found once. Sequencing was performed on naive CD4+ T cells from PBMCs. All receptors come from a man between 18 and 35 years old in good health. Some clones in this sample may be carry-over from other donors' samples. The CDR3 runs from the conserved cysteine through the conserved F or W. A D gene is named only where the DNA matches it firmly. Clone size, where shown, is once, few, many, or a class for clones that have expanded.

cdr3_nt	cdr3_aa	v_call	j_call	clone_size	d_call
TGCGCCAGCAGCCAAACAGGGGGCCGGGAGACCCAGTACTTC	CASSQTGGRETQYF	TRBV4-1	TRBJ2-5	NA	TRBD1
TGTGCCAGCAGCTTGGGGGGACTAGCGTCCGAGACCCAGTACTTC	CASSLGGLASETQYF	TRBV5-6	TRBJ2-5	NA	TRBD2
TGTGCCAGCCTGGACAGGGGGCGCGTGGTTACGCAGTATTTT	CASLDRGRVVTQYF	TRBV28	TRBJ2-3	NA	TRBD1
TGTGCCAGCTCGCCGGAGAACACTGAAGCTTTCTTT	CASSPENTEAFF	TRBV18	TRBJ1-1	few	NA
TGTGCCAGCAGCTCACTAGCGGGACTATCCTACAATGAGCAGTTCTTC	CASSSLAGLSYNEQFF	TRBV5-4	TRBJ2-1	NA	TRBD2
TGTGCCAGCAGCGTAGAGGCTGCAAAGAATGAAAAACTGTTTTTT	CASSVEAAKNEKLFF	TRBV9	TRBJ1-4	NA	NA
TGTGCCAGCAGCTTCGCGTGCGGGAGGGCCTTAGGGGAGCTGTTTTTT	CASSFACGRALGELFF	TRBV12-1	TRBJ2-2	NA	NA
TGTGCCAGCAGCTTAGGGGGGGACGCGGCCGTAGGGTCCCAGTACTTC	CASSLGGDAAVGSQYF	TRBV11-2	TRBJ2-5	NA	NA
TGTGCCAGTAGCACCCCGGGACGGGACTACGAGCAGTACTTC	CASSTPGRDYEQYF	TRBV19	TRBJ2-7	NA	NA
TGTGCCAGCACCACCCTGGGCAGGGGAGCTTTCTTT	CASTTLGRGAFF	TRBV28	TRBJ1-1	NA	NA
TGTGCCAGCAGCCCCCGCCGGGACAGGTGGAATGAGCAGTTCTTC	CASSPRRDRWNEQFF	TRBV11-2	TRBJ2-1	NA	TRBD1
TGTGCCAGCAGTGAAGGATGGGCACGCTCTCAGGTAGTACAGCCCCAGCATTTT	CASSEGWARSQVVQPQHF	TRBV6-1	TRBJ1-5	NA	NA
TGTGCCAGCAGTGAATGGGACGGTCACTCCTACGAGCAGTACTTC	CASSEWDGHSYEQYF	TRBV25-1	TRBJ2-7	NA	NA
TGTGCCAGCAGCTTAGATCGGACAGATACGCAGTATTTT	CASSLDRTDTQYF	TRBV11-2	TRBJ2-3	few	NA
TGCAGTGCCGCAGGGTCCGGGGAGCTGTTTTTT	CSAAGSGELFF	TRBV20-1	TRBJ2-2	NA	NA
TGTGCCAGCAGCTTAGCTGGGACTAGGTTCTTC	CASSLAGTRFF	TRBV7-8	TRBJ2-7	NA	TRBD2
TGTGCCAGCAGTAAACCGGGACAGGGGGTCAACGAGCAGTACTTC	CASSKPGQGVNEQYF	TRBV6-1	TRBJ2-7	NA	TRBD1
TGTGCCAGCAGCGGGCGGGAGGCCCCTCGGCAAGATACGCAGTATTTT	CASSGREAPRQDTQYF	TRBV28	TRBJ2-3	NA	TRBD2
TGTGCCAGCAGCTTAAGGGAGCCCTACGAGCAGTACTTC	CASSLREPYEQYF	TRBV7-2	TRBJ2-7	NA	NA
TGTGCCAGCAGCCGGAGCGGGAGGGGTCAAGAGACCCAGTACTTC	CASSRSGRGQETQYF	TRBV7-3	TRBJ2-5	NA	TRBD2
TGTGCCAGCAGGCCCTCAATAGCGGTCTCCTACAATGAGCAGTTCTTC	CASRPSIAVSYNEQFF	TRBV6-6	TRBJ2-1	NA	NA
TGCGCCAGCAGCTTGTATTCCGGCCAAGAGACCCAGTACTTC	CASSLYSGQETQYF	TRBV5-1	TRBJ2-5	NA	NA
TGTGCCAGTAGTATACGTGGGACAGGGGGCAGAGGCAGTCAGCCCCAGCATTTT	CASSIRGTGGRGSQPQHF	TRBV19	TRBJ1-5	NA	TRBD1
TGTGCCAGAAGGACTAGCGGGATGAACACCGGGGAGCTGTTTTTT	CARRTSGMNTGELFF	TRBV7-5	TRBJ2-2	NA	NA
TGTGCCAGCTCACCACTTAGGGACCGCCTGGGGGAGACCCAGTACTTC	CASSPLRDRLGETQYF	TRBV18	TRBJ2-5	NA	NA
TGTGCCAGCAGCTTAGAGGCTAGCTCCTACGAGCAGTACTTC	CASSLEASSYEQYF	TRBV11-2	TRBJ2-7	NA	NA
TGTGCCAGCAGTTCCGGACTAGCGGGAAACAATGAGCAGTTCTTC	CASSSGLAGNNEQFF	TRBV6-5	TRBJ2-1	NA	TRBD2
TGTGTATGTGGGACAGGGGATCGCACTGAAGCTTTCTTT	CVCGTGDRTEAFF	TRBV28	TRBJ1-1	NA	TRBD1
TGTGCCAGCTCACCGGCCGGGGACTCTGGAAACACCATATATTTT	CASSPAGDSGNTIYF	TRBV18	TRBJ1-3	once	NA
TGTGCCAGCAGTACTCACAGGGGTCCCTCCTACGAGCAGTACTTC	CASSTHRGPSYEQYF	TRBV6-1	TRBJ2-7	once	TRBD1
TGTGCCAGCAGGGCCGGGACTAGCGGGAGCGACGAGCAGTACTTC	CASRAGTSGSDEQYF	TRBV28	TRBJ2-7	NA	TRBD2
TGTGCCAGCAGCCCGCGACAGGGCAAGGGCTACACCTTC	CASSPRQGKGYTF	TRBV7-2	TRBJ1-2	NA	TRBD1
TGCGCCAGCAGCCAAGATGACGGGACCAGAAGCAATGAGCAGTTCTTC	CASSQDDGTRSNEQFF	TRBV4-1	TRBJ2-1	once	NA
TGTGCCAGCAGCCCTCCCCGGGACAGGGCAAAACTGTTTTTT	CASSPPRDRAKLFF	TRBV27	TRBJ1-4	NA	TRBD1
TGCGCCAGCAGCCAAGATGGCCGACGCAGGGATCAGCCCCAGCATTTT	CASSQDGRRRDQPQHF	TRBV4-1	TRBJ1-5	NA	NA
TGTGCCAGCAGCGCCGGCCTAGCGGAATACAATGAGCAGTTCTTC	CASSAGLAEYNEQFF	TRBV7-8	TRBJ2-1	NA	TRBD2
TGTGCCAGCAGCTTGGACAGGGGCTACGAGCAGTACTTC	CASSLDRGYEQYF	TRBV7-2	TRBJ2-7	NA	TRBD1
TGTGCCAGCTCACTGCCACAGGGAGGAGACACTGAAGCTTTCTTT	CASSLPQGGDTEAFF	TRBV18	TRBJ1-1	once	NA
TGCGCCAGCAGCTTGGGAGGGACAGGAAACTATTTAGCCAAAAACATTCAGTACTTC	CASSLGGTGNYLAKNIQYF	TRBV5-1	TRBJ2-4	NA	TRBD1
TGTGCCAGCAGCACGGGACTAGCCATTTACGAGCAGTACTTC	CASSTGLAIYEQYF	TRBV7-9	TRBJ2-7	once	TRBD2
TGTGCCAGCAGTATCCGGGACTGGCGAAACAATGAGCAGTTCTTC	CASSIRDWRNNEQFF	TRBV6-5	TRBJ2-1	NA	NA
TGTGCCAGCACCATGACTAGTTTCAATGAGCAGTTCTTC	CASTMTSFNEQFF	TRBV25-1	TRBJ2-1	NA	NA
TGTGCCAGTACCACCGGGACTTTAGGAGATACGCAGTATTTT	CASTTGTLGDTQYF	TRBV19	TRBJ2-3	NA	NA
TGTGCCAGCAGCTTAGTCGGCGGAAGCACAGATACGCAGTATTTT	CASSLVGGSTDTQYF	TRBV7-9	TRBJ2-3	NA	NA
TGCGCCAGCAGCGGGGGACAGGTGAATTCACCCCTCCACTTT	CASSGGQVNSPLHF	TRBV5-1	TRBJ1-6	NA	TRBD1
TGTGCCAGCAGTGATAATCTGGGGGAAAAACTGTTTTTT	CASSDNLGEKLFF	TRBV2	TRBJ1-4	once	NA
TGCGCCAGCAGCCCCGTGGGACAGGGGGCCAACAATGAGCAGTTCTTC	CASSPVGQGANNEQFF	TRBV5-1	TRBJ2-1	NA	TRBD1
TGTGCCAGCAGCCGGGTAGGGGAAAGGAACACTGAAGCTTTCTTT	CASSRVGERNTEAFF	TRBV5-6	TRBJ1-1	NA	NA
TGTGCCAGCAGCGAAGGGACTAGCGGATCCCCAGATACGCAGTATTTT	CASSEGTSGSPDTQYF	TRBV9	TRBJ2-3	NA	TRBD2